Presented here are 30 T cell receptor beta chains from one specimen sequenced in a study of T cell responses to AZD1222 COVID-19 vaccine. Measured with immunoSEQ multiplex PCR; TCRdb has only the in-frame clones, and not every one. The sample contains some 92,000 clones, under 95% of which appear only once. The input for sequencing was peripheral blood, taken on day 0 of MenACWY control vaccination. These receptors came from an adult in good health.

This clone came up a few times. The CDR3 coding sequence is TGCGCCAGCAGCGGGCGGACAGGGCACACCGGGGAGCTGTTTTTT. It is translated as CASSGRTGHTGELFF. V and J are TRBV5-1 and TRBJ2-2, with TRBD1 identical over 8 bases. The CDR3 length is 15 residues. Germline CDR1 is SGHRS and CDR2 is YFSETQ. With V trimmed by 4 bases and J by 3 bases, 5 bases remained unmatched.

V is TRBV10-3 and J is TRBJ1-1; tentatively, D is TRBD1 (5 bases). The CDR3 has 14 amino acids. Germline-derived CDR1 and CDR2 are ENHRY and SYGVKD. V lost 0 bases and J 2 bases, leaving 7 bases between the germline ends. CDR3 sequence (DNA): TGTGCCATCAGTGAGTCGACAGCTAACACTGAAGCTTTCTTT. Encoded protein: CAISESTANTEAFF.

The rearrangement uses TRBV2 and TRBJ2-3; a weak D match, TRBD2 (5 bases). Trimming took 4 bases from V and 6 from J, leaving 14 bases between them. CDR3 size: 14 residues. The germline CDR1 and CDR2 sequences are SNHLY and FYNNEI. The CDR3: CASSASGPWDTQYF. Here the CDR3 DNA reads TGTGCCAGCAGTGCAAGCGGCCCATGGGATACGCAGTATTTT.

V is TRBV6-6 and J is TRBJ2-7, with D unclear. Germline V gene data show CDR1 as MNHNY and CDR2 as SVGAGI (reference sequence). Trimming left V 2 bases short and J 6 bases short, with 11 bases between. This CDR3 contains 13 residues. Written as DNA, the CDR3 is TGTGCCAGCAGTTACCCGGGCCCCGGCGAGCAGTACTTC. Residues: CASSYPGPGEQYF.

The CDR3 nucleotides read TGCGCCAGCAGCCAAGGCCAGGCATCCTACGAGCAGTACTTC. Translating gives CASSQGQASYEQYF. The rearrangement links TRBV4-1 to TRBJ2-7; D gene ambiguous. CDR1 and CDR2 from the germline V gene are MGHRA and YSYEKL. The CDR3 contains 14 residues. Trimming pared 1 base from V and 1 base from J, leaving 8 bases between.

This chain joins TRBV23-1 and TRBJ1-5; maybe TRBD1 (5 bases). TRBV23-1 is identified as an open reading frame with a role that is uncertain. V gave up 2 bases and J gave up 3 bases, with 17 bases separating them. This CDR3 has 17 amino acids. This CDR3 reads CASSQIGGLGDNQPQHF. CDR3 coding DNA: TGCGCCAGCAGTCAAATCGGAGGGTTAGGGGACAATCAGCCCCAGCATTTT.

This chain links TRBV19 with TRBJ1-2; D remains unclear. Per the germline V gene, CDR1 is LNHDA and CDR2 is SQIVND (reference sequence). V lost 5 bases and J lost 4, with 14 bases in between. This CDR3 has 14 residues. CDR3 residues: CASSPMAGLYGYTF. In DNA, the CDR3 is TGTGCCAGTAGTCCCATGGCAGGCCTCTATGGCTACACCTTC.

V is TRBV19 and J is TRBJ2-3, with TRBD2 matching over 8 bases. Germline V gives CDR1 LNHDA, CDR2 SQIVND (reference sequence). The CDR3 is 14 residues long. V shed 4 bases, J shed 5 bases, and the junction held 5 bases outside the gene matches. In DNA, the CDR3 is TGTGCCAGTAGTACCGGGGGGGCCTTAGATACGCAGTATTTT. Encoded protein: CASSTGGALDTQYF.

The rearrangement links TRBV6-2 or TRBV6-3 to TRBJ1-2; no definite D call. The V and J ends lost 2 bases and 11 bases respectively, with 18 bases between them. The CDR3 runs to 14 residues. Per germline, CDR1 MNHEY and CDR2 SVGEGT. CDR3 in amino acids: CASSYDSPSMRYTF. The CDR3 nucleotides read TGTGCCAGCAGTTACGACTCCCCGTCTATGCGGTACACCTTC.

The chain carries TRBV7-9 and TRBJ1-2; a weak D match, TRBD1 (5 bases). Trimming cost V 5 bases and J 10 bases, with 23 bases left between them. The germline V gene encodes CDR1 SEHNR and CDR2 FQNEAQ (reference sequence). This CDR3 comprises 15 residues. The CDR3 reads CASSNLRTQDSYYTF. DNA for the CDR3: TGTGCCAGCAGCAATTTGCGGACGCAAGACAGTTACTACACCTTC.

This chain connects TRBV19 to TRBJ1-2, with D perhaps matching TRBD1 (5 bases). V was clipped by 7 bases and J by 2 bases, with 20 bases between them. The CDR3 loop spans 16 amino acids. CDR1 is LNHDA and CDR2 is SQIVND in the germline V gene (reference sequence). The chain's CDR3 is CASNRLQGGANYGYTF. The CDR3 nucleotides read TGTGCCAGTAACCGACTCCAGGGAGGAGCCAACTATGGCTACACCTTC.

V gene TRBV3-1 (or the pseudogene TRBV3-2) combines with J gene TRBJ1-6; D is uncertain. Looked up from germline, CDR1 is LGHDT and CDR2 is YNNKEL (reference sequence). The CDR3 is 16 residues long. The V and J ends lost 3 bases and 0 bases respectively, with 9 bases between them. Here the CDR3 DNA reads TGTGCCAGCAGCCAGGACCGTGGCTCCTATAATTCACCCCTCCACTTT. It encodes CASSQDRGSYNSPLHF.

J is TRBJ2-7 and V is TRBV20-1; TRBD1 or TRBD2 may be the D gene (5 bases each). Germline CDR1 reads DFQATT; CDR2 reads SNEGSKA (reference sequence). This CDR3 is built from 11 residues. V was shortened by 7 bases and J by 6 bases, with 13 bases between the two germline ends. The CDR3 sequence is CSEGSKPEQYF. The CDR3 DNA reads TGCAGTGAGGGGAGTAAGCCCGAGCAGTACTTC.

The CDR3 DNA follows: TGCGCCAGCAGCTTGGCCGGGGTAGCGGGGGGCCAAGAGACCCAGTACTTC. Its protein product is CASSLAGVAGGQETQYF. The chain joins TRBV5-1 to TRBJ2-5; 10 positions agree with TRBD2. Germline lookup yields CDR1 SGHRS and CDR2 YFSETQ. V lost 0 bases, J lost 1 base, and 6 bases stayed unmatched. The CDR3 has 17 amino acids.

This clone has a single count. The chain links TRBV27 to TRBJ1-4; D unclear. The CDR3 spans 15 residues. Germline CDR1 reads MNHEY; CDR2 reads SMNVEV (reference sequence). The ends were cut back, 7 bases at V and 3 bases at J, with 15 bases in the middle. The CDR3 protein is CASKATQAPNEKLFF. As DNA, the CDR3 is TGTGCCAGCAAGGCAACTCAAGCTCCTAATGAAAAACTGTTTTTT.

V usage is TRBV24-1 and J usage is TRBJ1-5; 7 nucleotides agree with TRBD1. V was pared by 6 bases and J by 0 bases, with 1 base of the junction left unmatched. The CDR3 runs to 14 residues. The germline CDR1 and CDR2 sequences are KGHDR and SFDVKD. The CDR3 reads CATSQGDSNQPQHF. The CDR3 nucleotides are TGTGCCACCAGTCAGGGGGATAGCAATCAGCCCCAGCATTTT.

The rearrangement links TRBV7-9 to TRBJ2-1; D unclear. Germline V gene lookup returns CDR1 SEHNR and CDR2 FQNEAQ (reference sequence). This CDR3 has 13 residues. Trimming removed 1 base from V and 6 bases from J, with 7 bases in between. CDR3 loop: CASSLGAINEQFF. The CDR3 nucleotides read TGTGCCAGCAGCTTAGGGGCCATCAATGAGCAGTTCTTC.

This chain joins TRBV18 and TRBJ2-7; tentative D call: TRBD2 (5 bases). The V gene lost 8 bases and the J gene lost 3 bases, with 11 bases spanning the gap. CDR1 and CDR2 from the germline V gene are KGHSH and LQKENI. The CDR3 totals 12 residues. DNA of the CDR3: TGTGCCAGCAGCCAGAGGGACTACGAGCAGTACTTC. This sequence encodes CASSQRDYEQYF.

This chain connects TRBV6-1 to TRBJ2-1; tentatively, D is TRBD1 or TRBD2 (5 bases each). CDR1 and CDR2 (germline): MNHNS, SASEGT. The CDR3 has 13 residues. V lost 3 bases and J 9 bases, leaving 12 bases between the germline ends. CDR3 sequence reads: CASSDQTGTEQFF. The DNA for the CDR3 is TGTGCCAGCAGTGACCAGACCGGGACTGAGCAGTTCTTC.

The chain uses TRBV18 and TRBJ2-7, with no clear D. CDR3 size: 16 residues. V shed 6 bases and J shed 3 bases, with 21 bases lying between them. Germline V gives CDR1 KGHSH, CDR2 LQKENI. The CDR3 is CASSNLEGRLGYEQYF. The CDR3 DNA sequence: TGTGCCAGCTCGAATCTCGAAGGCAGGCTTGGCTACGAGCAGTACTTC.

The chain uses TRBV2 and TRBJ2-7; 10 bases map to TRBD2. Looked up from germline, CDR1 is SNHLY and CDR2 is FYNNEI. V shed 5 bases and J 0 bases; nucleotides not matched to a gene: 7. The CDR3 totals 16 residues. CDR3 nucleotide sequence: TGTGCCAGCAGTAGAGCGGGAGGGAGGAGCTCCTACGAGCAGTACTTC. Encoded protein: CASSRAGGRSSYEQYF.

This chain uses TRBV3-1 (or the pseudogene TRBV3-2) with TRBJ2-7; 7 positions match TRBD2. J was trimmed by 4 bases and V by 4 bases; bases with no gene match: 7. Looked up from germline, CDR1 is LGHDT and CDR2 is YNNKEL (reference sequence). The CDR3 extends over 14 amino acids. CDR3 in amino acids: CASSLREGLYEQYF. The CDR3, as DNA: TGTGCCAGCAGCCTCAGGGAGGGGTTGTACGAGCAGTACTTC.

The chain employs TRBV7-2 and TRBJ2-7, with D perhaps TRBD1 (6 bases). From germline, CDR1 is SGHTA and CDR2 FQGNSA. This CDR3 has 13 amino acids. V lost 0 bases, J lost 5 bases, and 8 bases lay in between. The CDR3 loop is CASSLARQDEQYF. CDR3 in DNA: TGTGCCAGCAGCTTAGCGCGACAGGACGAGCAGTACTTC.

The genes are TRBV5-8 and TRBJ1-1; D remains unclear. CDR3 length equals 14 residues. Germline V gene data show CDR1 as SGHTS and CDR2 as YDEGEE. The V end lost 4 bases, the J end lost 0 bases, and 10 bases lay between the germline ends. The CDR3 sequence is CASSRLPLNTEAFF. The CDR3 DNA follows: TGTGCCAGCAGCAGACTGCCCTTGAACACTGAAGCTTTCTTT.

The chain employs TRBV4-1 and TRBJ2-7; D uncertain. Looked up from germline, CDR1 is MGHRA and CDR2 is YSYEKL. The CDR3 spans 13 residues. V was pared by 0 bases and J by 6 bases, with 9 bases between. The CDR3 is CASSQDVRSEQYF. CDR3 DNA: TGCGCCAGCAGCCAAGATGTTCGGAGCGAGCAGTACTTC.

This sequence joins TRBV28 and TRBJ1-4; no clear D. CDR3 size: 14 residues. Germline assignment: CDR1 MDHEN and CDR2 SYDVKM. Trimming cost V 6 bases and J 7 bases, with 15 bases left between them. The CDR3 DNA reads TGTGCCAGCAGCCGAAACCTTGGCCTTGAAAAACTGTTTTTT. Translation gives CASSRNLGLEKLFF. The full variable domain, rest sourced from reference TRBV28 and TRBJ1-4, is DVKVTQSSRYLVKRTGEKVFLECVQDMDHENMFWYRQDPGLGLRLIYFSYDVKMKEKGDIPEGYSVSREKKERFSLILESASTNQTSMYLCASSRNLGLEKLFFGSGTQLSVL.

The V call is TRBV6-5, the J call TRBJ2-3; D unclear. Germline CDR1 reads MNHEY; CDR2 reads SVGAGI. CDR3 length: 12 residues. V lost 11 bases to trimming and J lost 2 bases, with 11 bases between them. CDR3 DNA: TGTGCCCAAGCAGTTAACACAGATACGCAGTATTTT. Translated, it gives CAQAVNTDTQYF.

In this sample, this clone turned up once. This chain uses TRBV6-6 with TRBJ2-3, with 16 bases that match TRBD2. This CDR3 region has 16 residues. Germline CDR1 is MNHNY and CDR2 is SVGAGI (reference sequence). The V and J ends lost 5 bases and 3 bases, in that order; junction bases with no gene match: 2. The CDR3 loop is CASSPGLAGGTDTQYF. CDR3 nucleotide sequence: TGTGCCAGCAGTCCGGGACTAGCGGGAGGGACAGATACGCAGTATTTT.

This clone was seen a handful of times. V gene TRBV7-9 combines with J gene TRBJ1-1, with 9 positions matching TRBD1. The V segment lost 7 bases and the J segment 6 bases; nucleotides outside the gene matches: 6. Germline-derived CDR1 and CDR2 are SEHNR and FQNEAQ (reference sequence). The CDR3 extends over 13 amino acids. The CDR3 coding sequence is TGTGCCAGCACCCCGGGACAGGGTGCTGAAGCTTTCTTT. Protein: CASTPGQGAEAFF.

This clone was picked up one time. J is TRBJ2-7 and V is TRBV18; D gene unclear. V lost 0 bases and J 1 base, leaving 4 bases between the germline ends. Germline V CDR1 and CDR2: KGHSH, LQKENI. The CDR3 is made up of 13 amino acids. The CDR3, as DNA: TGTGCCAGCTCACCACCACAGTCCTACGAGCAGTACTTC. Amino acids: CASSPPQSYEQYF.